Each of the 18 T cell receptor beta chains below was sequenced from the same sample in a study of T cell responses to AZD1222 COVID-19 vaccine. Sequencing was performed with immunoSEQ multiplex PCR; in TCRdb, only in-frame clones are kept and a portion is missing. This table has around 150,000 clones, more than 80% appearing once. This specimen was peripheral blood, taken on day 0 of AZD1222 vaccination. Every receptor here comes from an adult in good health.

The genes are TRBV15 and TRBJ2-2; D is perhaps TRBD1 or TRBD2 (5 bases each). Trimming took 8 bases from V and 8 from J, leaving 15 bases between them. Germline values: CDR1 LNHNV, CDR2 YYDKDF (reference sequence). This CDR3 comprises 13 residues. CDR3 amino acids: CATLEGNSGELFF. The CDR3 DNA is TGTGCCACCTTAGAGGGGAATTCGGGGGAGCTGTTTTTT.

V and J are TRBV5-6 and TRBJ1-2; D call uncertain. With 4 bases removed from V and 2 bases from J, the gap between germline ends came to 12 bases. In germline, CDR1 is SGHDT, CDR2 YYEEEE. The CDR3 runs 14 residues. In nucleotides, the CDR3 is TGTGCCAGCAGCCAAACGACACCAAACTATGGCTACACCTTC. This encodes CASSQTTPNYGYTF.

To note about this clone: Additional DNA sequences in this sample encode the identical CDR3. This chain uses TRBV5-4 with TRBJ1-4; 9 bases are a match to TRBD1. V lost 4 bases and J lost 8; bases outside the gene matches: 6. The CDR3 has 14 residues. In germline, CDR1 is SGHNT, CDR2 YYREEE (reference sequence). CDR3 residues: CASSLGGQGEKLFF. CDR3 DNA sequence: TGTGCCAGCAGCCTGGGGGGACAGGGAGAAAAACTGTTTTTT.

The chain combines TRBV28 with TRBJ2-7; D gene ambiguous. From germline, CDR1 is MDHEN and CDR2 SYDVKM. The V end lost 2 bases, the J end lost 4 bases, and 6 bases lay between the germline ends. CDR3 length: 12 amino acids. In DNA, the CDR3 is TGTGCCAGCAGTTTAATGGGGTACGAGCAGTACTTC. This codes for CASSLMGYEQYF. Full variable domain (remainder filled in from reference TRBV28 and TRBJ2-7): DVKVTQSSRYLVKRTGEKVFLECVQDMDHENMFWYRQDPGLGLRLIYFSYDVKMKEKGDIPEGYSVSREKKERFSLILESASTNQTSMYLCASSLMGYEQYFGPGTRLTVT.

The chain carries TRBV4-2 and TRBJ1-2; the D is unclear. V dropped 1 base and J dropped 8 bases, with 11 bases sitting between them. This CDR3 is built from 13 residues. Per the germline V gene, CDR1 is LGHNA and CDR2 is YNFKEQ. The CDR3 here is CASSQAGRGGYTF. The DNA for the CDR3 is TGTGCCAGCAGCCAAGCAGGCCGCGGAGGCTACACCTTC.

The CDR3 DNA reads TGTGCCAGCAGTGAATCCACCCGAAAGAATTCACCCCTCCACTTT. It translates to CASSESTRKNSPLHF. The V gene is TRBV25-1, the J gene TRBJ1-6, with D unclear. Germline CDR1 and CDR2: MGHDK and SYGVNS. CDR3 length: 15 amino acids. V shed 1 base and J shed 7 bases, with 11 bases lying between them.

This clone was recorded a few times. V and J are TRBV30 and TRBJ1-2, with D perhaps TRBD1 (6 bases). The germline CDR1 and CDR2 sequences are GTSNPN and SVGIG (reference sequence). The CDR3 has 12 amino acids. V lost 5 bases, J lost 4 bases, and 11 bases lay in between. CDR3 protein: CAWWGRGYGYTF. CDR3 nucleotides: TGTGCCTGGTGGGGGCGGGGCTATGGCTACACCTTC.

The chain uses TRBV28 and TRBJ1-6; D may be TRBD1 (5 bases). V was shortened by 5 bases and J by 8 bases, with 19 bases between the two germline ends. The germline V gene has CDR1 MDHEN and CDR2 SYDVKM. The CDR3 runs to 16 residues. CDR3 DNA: TGTGCCAGCAGTCCTGGGACGATCCCCGGGGATTCACCCCTCCACTTT. This sequence encodes CASSPGTIPGDSPLHF.

This chain uses TRBV15 with TRBJ2-7, with 13 bases that match TRBD2. CDR1 is LNHNV, CDR2 YYDKDF, per germline (reference sequence). The CDR3 loop spans 19 amino acids. Trimming at V came to 0 bases and at J to 3 bases, leaving 11 bases not matched to a gene. The CDR3 loop reads CATSRETPRTSGGYYEQYF. DNA for the CDR3: TGTGCCACCAGCAGAGAGACCCCCAGGACTAGCGGGGGTTACTACGAGCAGTACTTC.

The chain is built from TRBV2 and TRBJ1-1; D not certain. This CDR3 is built from 13 residues. The germline V gene has CDR1 SNHLY and CDR2 FYNNEI. The germline V and J ends were trimmed by 4 bases and 7 bases, with 13 bases remaining between them. The CDR3 sequence: CASSVLLGDEAFF. CDR3 coding DNA: TGTGCCAGCAGTGTGTTGTTAGGAGATGAAGCTTTCTTT.

This sequence joins TRBV4-1 and TRBJ2-5, with D uncertain. V lost 0 bases and J 2 bases, leaving 7 bases between the germline ends. The V gene's germline CDR1 is MGHRA and CDR2 YSYEKL. CDR3 size: 14 residues. CDR3 coding DNA: TGCGCCAGCAGCCAAGATTGGTCTCAAGAGACCCAGTACTTC. Amino acids: CASSQDWSQETQYF.

The genes are TRBV10-1 and TRBJ2-3, with TRBD2 matching 8 bases. J lost 1 base, V lost 6 bases, and 6 bases had no gene match. CDR1 is WNHNN and CDR2 is SYGVQD in the germline V gene (reference sequence). The CDR3 length is 15 residues. CDR3 sequence (DNA): TGCGCCAGCAGCACTGGACTAGCCGGCACAGATACGCAGTATTTT. Translating it yields CASSTGLAGTDTQYF.

The chain recombines TRBV5-6 with TRBJ1-6; D is unresolved. Trimming left V 2 bases short and J 8 bases short, with 11 bases between. CDR1 and CDR2 (germline): SGHDT, YYEEEE. The CDR3 extends over 14 amino acids. This CDR3 is CASSFRGLDSPLHF. DNA for the CDR3: TGTGCCAGCAGCTTTAGAGGCTTAGATTCACCCCTCCACTTT.

The chain links TRBV24-1 to TRBJ2-7; D gene ambiguous. Germline CDR1 KGHDR, CDR2 SFDVKD. CDR3 length: 17 amino acids. The V end lost 1 base, the J end lost 4 bases, and 19 bases lay between the germline ends. CDR3 coding DNA: TGTGCCACCAGTGATTTAGGCAGACGCCTTGGGCGATACGAGCAGTACTTC. It yields the protein CATSDLGRRLGRYEQYF.

The gene calls are TRBV2 and TRBJ1-5, with 10 bases aligning to TRBD1. Germline CDR1 and CDR2: SNHLY and FYNNEI. The trim removed 5 bases at V and 4 bases at J, leaving 5 bases unmatched. This CDR3 is built from 15 residues. CDR3 loop: CASSIGTGANQPQHF. The CDR3 DNA reads as TGTGCCAGCAGTATAGGGACAGGGGCAAATCAGCCCCAGCATTTT.

Details on this clone: Relative to the germline gene, one junction end is altered; a read error may explain this. The chain employs TRBV6-5 and TRBJ1-5; maybe TRBD1 (5 bases). The CDR3 sequence is 15 residues long. The germline V gene encodes CDR1 MNHEY and CDR2 SVGAGI. CDR3 loop: CASSYSRGPHQPQHF. CDR3 bases: TGTGCCAGCAGTTACTCAAGGGGACCCCATCAACCCCAGCATTTT.

The chain links TRBV5-1 to TRBJ1-1; 9 positions match TRBD1. Germline CDR1 SGHRS, CDR2 YFSETQ. V gave up 3 bases and J gave up 6 bases; unmatched junction bases: 6. CDR3 size: 14 residues. The CDR3 here is CASSSDRGPPEAFF. The CDR3 nucleotides read TGCGCCAGCAGCTCGGACAGGGGTCCCCCTGAAGCTTTCTTT.

The chain joins TRBV5-1 to TRBJ1-2; maybe TRBD1 (5 bases). The CDR3 has 16 amino acids. Germline CDR1 SGHRS, CDR2 YFSETQ. The germline V and J ends were trimmed by 5 bases and 2 bases, with 19 bases remaining between them. In nucleotides, the CDR3 is TGCGCCAGCAGACTTGGGGCCAAGGTTTTCAACTATGGCTACACCTTC. It yields the protein CASRLGAKVFNYGYTF. The whole variable domain, remainder taken from reference TRBV5-1 and TRBJ1-2, is KAGVTQTPRYLIKTRGQQVTLSCSPISGHRSVSWYQQTPGQGLQFLFEYFSETQRNKGNFPGRFSGRQFSNSRSEMNVSTLELGDSALYLCASRLGAKVFNYGYTFGSGTRLTVV.